The present entry profiles one T cell receptor (beta chain) with its context. In the original processing: Amplification with reference gene primers provided the estimates of nucleated cell counts. Data came from immunoSEQ multiplex PCR; TCRdb stores just in-frame clones and leaves some out. V, J and clone size are those of that table, while D and trimming were read from the DNA. The sample includes approximately 120,000 clones, approximately 90% of them seen just once. J was trimmed by 4 bases and V by 2 bases; bases with no gene match: 5. Germline CDR1 is LNHDA and CDR2 is SQIVND (reference sequence). This CDR3 is built from 15 residues. The sample comes from a study of blood T cell repertoires in COVID-19.

The TCR originated in a middle-aged man with COVID-19, enrolled during active disease. The chain uses TRBV19 and TRBJ2-3; the match to TRBD2 covers 8 bases. Sequencing was done on a sample of peripheral blood. The CDR3 here is CASSIRGGRSDTQYF. CDR3 coding DNA: TGTGCCAGTAGTATACGGGGCGGGAGGTCAGATACGCAGTATTTT.